The 16 T cell receptor beta chains below were found in one sample sequenced in a study of T cell repertoires in cytomegalovirus infection. A single record per CDR3 protein comes from TCRdb applying MiXCR to the reads. The sample holds under 150,000 distinct CDR3 sequences, less than 9.5% seen once. Sequenced sample: PBMCs. These receptors all come from a human donor in good health (CMV status not recorded). Some clones in this sample may be carry-over from other donors' samples.

Concerning this clonotype: Lacking the conserved final phenylalanine or tryptophan, this CDR3 likely reflects a read error. The genes are TRBV4-2 and TRBJ2-5; TRBD2 is a possible D gene (6 bases). CDR1 and CDR2 from the germline V gene are LGHNA and YNFKEQ. This CDR3 region has 15 residues. Trimming took 1 base from V and 4 from J, leaving 13 bases between them. For the CDR3, the DNA is TGTGCCAGCAGCCAAGGAAAGCGGGTACTAGAGACCCAGTACTGC. It yields the protein CASSQGKRVLETQYC.

This clonotype was counted ten times or more. CDR3 in DNA: TGTGCCAGCAGCTCCAGCCGGTGGGGGGCTTCGGAAAACATTCAGTACTTC. Protein product: CASSSSRWGASENIQYF. The chain links TRBV7-2 to TRBJ2-4; the D gene could be TRBD1 or TRBD2 (6 bases each). This CDR3 is 17 amino acids long. V dropped 4 bases and J dropped 5 bases, with 21 bases sitting between them. Germline V lookup: CDR1 SGHTA, CDR2 FQGNSA.

The chain uses TRBV28 and TRBJ1-2; 8 bases line up with TRBD1. Looked up from germline, CDR1 is MDHEN and CDR2 is SYDVKM. V shed 1 base and J 2 bases; nucleotides not matched to a gene: 0. The CDR3 length is 14 residues. CDR3 sequence: CASSLYRGNYGYTF. CDR3 nucleotide sequence: TGTGCCAGCAGTTTATACAGGGGGAACTATGGCTACACCTTC.

This clonotype occurred many times. CDR3 sequence (DNA): TGCAGTGCTAGAGATCATCAGGGACGTTACAATGAGCAGTTCTTC. Translating gives CSARDHQGRYNEQFF. The V and J genes are TRBV20-1 and TRBJ2-1; perhaps D is TRBD1 or TRBD2 (5 bases each). V lost 0 bases and J lost 4, with 13 bases in between. This CDR3 comprises 15 residues. Germline CDR1 is DFQATT and CDR2 is SNEGSKA (reference sequence).

This clonotype has ten or more counts. The chain is built from TRBV2 and TRBJ2-3; D gene unclear. Trimming took 10 bases from V and 1 from J, leaving 9 bases between them. Germline CDR1 and CDR2: SNHLY and FYNNEI. This CDR3 is built from 12 residues. This CDR3 is CATSDRTDTQYF. The CDR3 region has the DNA TGTGCCACCTCGGACCGCACAGATACGCAGTATTTT.

The chain is built from TRBV29-1 and TRBJ2-3; no firm D call. There are 12 residues in the CDR3. Germline CDR1 reads SQVTM; CDR2 reads ANQGSEA. Trimming took 8 bases from V and 8 from J, leaving 17 bases between them. The CDR3 coding sequence is TGCAGCTATGCTTTCATGGTGGGTACGCAGTATTTT. Translated: CSYAFMVGTQYF.

This clonotype was observed a few times. This rearrangement joins TRBV6-5 to TRBJ2-7; the match to TRBD2 covers 14 bases. CDR1 is MNHEY and CDR2 is SVGAGI in the germline V gene. The trim removed 6 bases at V and 0 bases at J, leaving 4 bases unmatched. The CDR3 runs 16 residues. The CDR3 DNA is TGTGCCAGCAGATTGACTAGCGGGGGGGCCTCCTACGAGCAGTACTTC. Its protein product is CASRLTSGGASYEQYF.

This clonotype was counted many times. The rearrangement joins TRBV11-2 to TRBJ2-1, with TRBD2 matching 8 bases. J lost 9 bases, V lost 1 base, and 8 bases had no gene match. Germline loops: CDR1 SGHAT, CDR2 FQNNGV. CDR3 length equals 15 residues. CDR3 nucleotide sequence: TGTGCCAGCAGCTTAGTTCGGGGGGGCCCCGTTGAGCAGTTCTTC. It translates to CASSLVRGGPVEQFF. The full variable domain, its missing parts supplied by reference TRBV11-2 and TRBJ2-1, is EAGVAQSPRYKIIEKRQSVAFWCNPISGHATLYWYQQILGQGPKLLIQFQNNGVVDDSQLPKDRFSAERLKGVDSTLKIQPAKLEDSAVYLCASSLVRGGPVEQFFGPGTRLTVL.

The sample holds many counts of this clonotype. The rearrangement joins TRBV10-3 to TRBJ2-1; D is possibly TRBD1 or TRBD2 (5 bases each). Germline lookup yields CDR1 ENHRY and CDR2 SYGVKD. Trimming left V 2 bases short and J 7 bases short, with 6 bases between. The CDR3 spans 12 residues. This CDR3 is CAISEGGNEQFF. The CDR3, as DNA: TGTGCCATCAGTGAGGGGGGAAATGAGCAGTTCTTC.

This clonotype was found many times. The chain has TRBV5-4 and TRBJ1-1; 9 bases fit TRBD1. CDR3 length: 14 amino acids. J was trimmed by 5 bases and V by 2 bases; bases with no gene match: 4. Germline CDR1 reads SGHNT; CDR2 reads YYREEE (reference sequence). CDR3 amino acids: CASSLGQGRTEAFF. In nucleotides, the CDR3 is TGTGCCAGCAGCTTAGGACAGGGGAGGACTGAAGCTTTCTTT.

The chain has TRBV29-1 and TRBJ2-7; D is unclear. Germline lookup yields CDR1 SQVTM and CDR2 ANQGSEA. This CDR3 spans 12 amino acids. Deletions cut 2 bases from V and 0 bases from J, with 5 bases between. The CDR3: CSVERDSYEQYF. The CDR3 DNA follows: TGCAGCGTTGAAAGGGACTCCTACGAGCAGTACTTC.

This clonotype was seen at least ten times. J is TRBJ2-3 and V is TRBV7-2; 10 bases match TRBD2. The length of the CDR3 is 17 residues. J lost 1 base, V lost 4 bases, and 8 bases had no gene match. In germline, CDR1 is SGHTA, CDR2 FQGNSA. CDR3 residues: CASSSSLAGVGTDTQYF. CDR3 nucleotides: TGTGCCAGCAGCTCAAGTCTAGCGGGGGTGGGCACAGATACGCAGTATTTT.

The CDR3: CASSQYGTSEAFF. CDR3 DNA: TGTGCCAGCAGCCAATATGGTACCTCTGAAGCTTTCTTT. The V gene is TRBV3-1, the J gene TRBJ1-1; D not certain. Between the trimmed V and J ends, which lost 2 bases and 6 bases, there was a span of 10 bases. This CDR3 spans 13 amino acids. Germline V gene lookup returns CDR1 LGHDT and CDR2 YNNKEL (reference sequence).

This clonotype was seen at least ten times. The chain recombines TRBV29-1 with TRBJ2-1, with TRBD1 matching 8 bases. Germline loops: CDR1 SQVTM, CDR2 ANQGSEA. With V trimmed by 6 bases and J by 8 bases, 3 bases remained unmatched. CDR3 size: 11 residues. In DNA form, the CDR3 reads TGCAGCGTCAGGGGGCCGCATGAGCAGTTCTTC. Translated: CSVRGPHEQFF.

The table lists this clonotype with many counts. The chain joins TRBV28 to TRBJ2-1; D is possibly TRBD2 (7 bases). The CDR3 has 17 amino acids. Trimming pared 0 bases from V and 6 bases from J, leaving 18 bases between. Germline CDR1 and CDR2: MDHEN and SYDVKM. The chain's CDR3 is CASSLWWGGSEGNEQFF. The CDR3 bases are TGTGCCAGCAGTTTATGGTGGGGGGGCAGTGAGGGCAATGAGCAGTTCTTC.

This clonotype was counted many times. This chain joins TRBV7-2 and TRBJ1-2; D remains unclear. V was pared by 5 bases and J by 4 bases, with 11 bases between. Germline V lookup: CDR1 SGHTA, CDR2 FQGNSA. The CDR3 spans 13 residues. For the CDR3, the DNA is TGTGCCAGCAGCCAATCGACATTCTATGGCTACACCTTC. It encodes CASSQSTFYGYTF. Together with reference TRBV7-2 and TRBJ1-2, the CDR3 gives the full variable domain: GAGVSQSPSNKVTEKGKDVELRCDPISGHTALYWYRQSLGQGLEFLIYFQGNSAPDKSGLPSDRFSAERTGGSVSTLTIQRTQQEDSAVYLCASSQSTFYGYTFGSGTRLTVV.